The clone carrying this TCR beta chain occurred many times. Its antigen is currently unknown. The data were obtained in a study of T cells after yellow fever vaccination. The CDR3 contains 14 residues. For TCR, cDNA came from 5'RACE template switching, which added a universal primer site and UMIs. TCRdb processed the 5' RACE reads anew with MiXCR; each CDR3 protein has one entry. There are roughly 300,000 distinct CDR3 sequences in the sample; 6.5% to 8.5% occur only once, and around 17% lies in the top ten. Whole-study results and caveats: A secondary response was less intense yet reached its peak sooner, at day 5 versus 15.

The sequencing here drew on PBMCs, taken roughly 47 days after the first yellow fever vaccination. The chain combines TRBV21-1 with TRBJ1-1. TRBV21-1 is noted as a pseudogene. This receptor was identified in a man between 18 and 35 years old who received the YFV17D yellow fever vaccine. The CDR3 is CASSPSTLGTEAFF. Here the CDR3 DNA reads TGTGCCAGCAGCCCTTCGACCTTGGGCACTGAAGCTTTCTTT.